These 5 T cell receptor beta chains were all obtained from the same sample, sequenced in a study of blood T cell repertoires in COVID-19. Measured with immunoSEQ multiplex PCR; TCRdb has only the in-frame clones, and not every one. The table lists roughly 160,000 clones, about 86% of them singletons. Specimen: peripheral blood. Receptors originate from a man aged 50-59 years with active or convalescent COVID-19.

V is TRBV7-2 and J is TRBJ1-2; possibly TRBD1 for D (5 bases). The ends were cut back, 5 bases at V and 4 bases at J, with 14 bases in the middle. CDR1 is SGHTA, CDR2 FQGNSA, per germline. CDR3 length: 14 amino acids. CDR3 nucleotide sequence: TGTGCCAGCAGCATGGACAAAAACCTCTATGGCTACACCTTC. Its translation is CASSMDKNLYGYTF.

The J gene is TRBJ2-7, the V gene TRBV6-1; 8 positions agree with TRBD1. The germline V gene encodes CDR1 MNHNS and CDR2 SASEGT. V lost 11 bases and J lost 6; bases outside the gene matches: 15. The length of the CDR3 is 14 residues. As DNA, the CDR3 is TGTGCCTTATGGGGCGGACAGGGCCCCTCCGAGCAGTACTTC. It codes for CALWGGQGPSEQYF.

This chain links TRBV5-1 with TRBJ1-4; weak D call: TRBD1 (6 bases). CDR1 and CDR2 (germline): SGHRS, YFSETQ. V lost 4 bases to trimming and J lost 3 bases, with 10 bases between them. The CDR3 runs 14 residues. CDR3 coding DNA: TGCGCCAGCAGCCCGGGACATTCTAATGAAAAACTGTTTTTT. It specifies CASSPGHSNEKLFF.

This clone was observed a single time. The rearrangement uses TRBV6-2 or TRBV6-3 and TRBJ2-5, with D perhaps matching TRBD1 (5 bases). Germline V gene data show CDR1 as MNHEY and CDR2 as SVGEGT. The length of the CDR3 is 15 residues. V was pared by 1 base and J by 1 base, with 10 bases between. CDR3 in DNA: TGTGCCAGCAGTTACTTCGCAGGGTCCCAAGAGACCCAGTACTTC. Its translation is CASSYFAGSQETQYF.

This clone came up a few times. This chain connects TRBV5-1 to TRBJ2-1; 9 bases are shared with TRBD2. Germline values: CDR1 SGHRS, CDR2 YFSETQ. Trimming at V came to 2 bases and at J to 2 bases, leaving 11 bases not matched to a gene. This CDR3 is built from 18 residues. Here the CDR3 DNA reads TGCGCCAGCAGCTTTGGCCCATCGGGCGGGGGGGCCTACAATGAGCAGTTCTTC. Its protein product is CASSFGPSGGGAYNEQFF.